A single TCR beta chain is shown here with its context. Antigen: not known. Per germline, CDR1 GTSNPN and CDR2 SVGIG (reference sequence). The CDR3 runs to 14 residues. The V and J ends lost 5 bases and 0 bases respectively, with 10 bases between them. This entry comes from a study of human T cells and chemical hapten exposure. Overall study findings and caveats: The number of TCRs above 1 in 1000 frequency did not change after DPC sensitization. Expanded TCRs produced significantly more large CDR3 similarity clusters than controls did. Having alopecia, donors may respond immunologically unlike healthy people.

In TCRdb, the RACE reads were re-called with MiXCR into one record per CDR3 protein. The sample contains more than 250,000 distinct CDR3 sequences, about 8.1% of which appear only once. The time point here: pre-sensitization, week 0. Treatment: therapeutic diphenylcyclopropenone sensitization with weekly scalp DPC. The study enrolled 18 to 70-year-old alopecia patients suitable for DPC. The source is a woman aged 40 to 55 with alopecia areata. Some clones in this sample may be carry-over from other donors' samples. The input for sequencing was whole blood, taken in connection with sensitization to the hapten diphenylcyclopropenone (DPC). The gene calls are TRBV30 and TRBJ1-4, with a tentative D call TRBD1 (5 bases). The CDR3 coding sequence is TGTGCCTGGCATGGGGCCTCAACTAATGAAAAACTGTTTTTT. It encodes CAWHGASTNEKLFF.